This T cell receptor beta chain was identified during a study of T-cell memory formation after mild COVID-19. Study-wide context: TCR clusters mostly belonged to single donors. Whole-study findings and limits: Contracting CD8+ clones were enriched in EMRA, CD4+ mainly in CM and EM. Pre-infection memory harbored some responding clones, suggesting cross-reactive memory joined.

TCRdb re-derived calls from the 5' RACE reads in MiXCR, one entry per CDR3 protein. This sample yields approximately 440,000 distinct CDR3 sequences, of which around 20% are seen a single time; roughly 8.4% belongs to the top ten. V lost 4 bases to trimming and J lost 11 bases; unmatched junction nucleotides: 8. From germline, CDR1 is MNHEY and CDR2 SVGAGI. The CDR3 covers 14 residues. In its sample, this clonotype was seen a few times. The target antigen is unknown. The receptor comes from an adult woman who had mild COVID-19 (a few samples of this study predate the infection). Cell type and time point are not known. Sequenced: PBMCs or a T cell subset sorted from them (not recorded which). The V call is TRBV6-5, the J call TRBJ1-1; 12 bases are shared with TRBD1. As DNA, the CDR3 is TGTGCCAGCAGTTTTGCGGGACAGGGGGCCCCGGCTTTCTTT. It is translated as CASSFAGQGAPAFF.